Following are 24 T cell receptor beta chains from one sample sequenced in a study of cytomegalovirus exposure and HLA in healthy donors. Clones were sequenced by immunoSEQ multiplex PCR, and TCRdb holds only the in-frame ones, with some missing. The sample contains about 190,000 clones, 86% of which appear only once. The sample comprised PBMCs. The receptors originated from a young woman in good health and CMV-seronegative.

This chain connects TRBV11-2 to TRBJ1-2; 9 nucleotides match TRBD1. The CDR3 runs 15 residues. V was clipped by 1 base and J by 6 bases; unmatched bases: 6. The germline V gene encodes CDR1 SGHAT and CDR2 FQNNGV. CDR3 sequence reads: CASSLGQGGRDGYTF. Written as DNA, the CDR3 is TGTGCCAGCAGCTTAGGACAGGGGGGCCGAGATGGCTACACCTTC. Based on the CDR3 plus reference TRBV11-2 and TRBJ1-2, the full variable domain is EAGVAQSPRYKIIEKRQSVAFWCNPISGHATLYWYQQILGQGPKLLIQFQNNGVVDDSQLPKDRFSAERLKGVDSTLKIQPAKLEDSAVYLCASSLGQGGRDGYTFGSGTRLTVV.

The gene calls are TRBV4-1 and TRBJ2-1; 9 bases line up with TRBD1. Germline-derived CDR1 and CDR2 are MGHRA and YSYEKL. This CDR3 spans 14 amino acids. The trim removed 6 bases at V and 6 bases at J, leaving 6 bases unmatched. The CDR3 protein is CASSLGTGTNEQFF. The CDR3 DNA reads TGCGCCAGCAGTCTGGGGACAGGGACCAATGAGCAGTTCTTC.

The genes are TRBV25-1 and TRBJ2-1; 8 bases are shared with TRBD2. V lost 1 base, J lost 3 bases, and 8 bases stayed unmatched. Looked up from germline, CDR1 is MGHDK and CDR2 is SYGVNS. This CDR3 comprises 17 residues. The CDR3 bases are TGTGCCAGCAGTGAATTAGTAGGGACTAGAAACTACAATGAGCAGTTCTTC. It codes for CASSELVGTRNYNEQFF.

This chain joins TRBV7-9 and TRBJ2-7, with TRBD2 matching over 13 bases. Trimming took 4 bases from V and 5 from J; bases not matched to a gene: 11. The CDR3 covers 17 residues. Germline lookup yields CDR1 SEHNR and CDR2 FQNEAQ (reference sequence). The CDR3, as DNA: TGTGCCAGCAGCTCCCGCTCGACTAGCGGGAGGACCCACGAGCAGTACTTC. Its translation is CASSSRSTSGRTHEQYF.

This sequence joins TRBV7-9 and TRBJ1-5; D is possibly TRBD1 (5 bases). The CDR3 extends over 18 amino acids. The germline V gene has CDR1 SEHNR and CDR2 FQNEAQ (reference sequence). The V end was cut by 5 bases, the J end by 0 bases, with 20 bases between. The DNA for the CDR3 is TGTGCCAGCAGCGGAAAAGCAGGGTCAGGGAATAGCAATCAGCCCCAGCATTTT. As protein: CASSGKAGSGNSNQPQHF.

The chain employs TRBV11-2 and TRBJ1-5; D is uncertain. V lost 1 base and J 7 bases, leaving 11 bases between the germline ends. The germline V gene has CDR1 SGHAT and CDR2 FQNNGV. The CDR3 is 14 amino acids. CDR3 sequence (DNA): TGTGCCAGCAGCTTAGCCCGGACGGGGCAGCCCCAGCATTTT. This sequence encodes CASSLARTGQPQHF. The full variable domain, with the rest looked up from reference TRBV11-2 and TRBJ1-5, is EAGVAQSPRYKIIEKRQSVAFWCNPISGHATLYWYQQILGQGPKLLIQFQNNGVVDDSQLPKDRFSAERLKGVDSTLKIQPAKLEDSAVYLCASSLARTGQPQHFGDGTRLSIL.

The chain carries TRBV9 and TRBJ2-3; D is perhaps TRBD2 (7 bases). The CDR3 is 19 residues long. CDR1 is SGDLS and CDR2 is YYNGEE in the germline V gene. V dropped 0 bases and J dropped 0 bases, with 20 bases sitting between them. The DNA of the CDR3 is TGTGCCAGCAGCGTAGATGCGGGGGCCGATTCCTATAGCACAGATACGCAGTATTTT. It is translated as CASSVDAGADSYSTDTQYF.

This chain uses TRBV5-5 with TRBJ2-5, with D maybe TRBD2 (6 bases). The germline gives CDR1 SGHKS, CDR2 YYEKEE (reference sequence). The V end lost 4 bases, the J end lost 5 bases, and 18 bases lay between the germline ends. The CDR3 extends over 15 amino acids. CDR3 nucleotide sequence: TGTGCCAGCAGCCTATTTACGATTGCGGGGGAGACCCAGTACTTC. It translates to CASSLFTIAGETQYF.

DNA of the CDR3: TGTGCTAGTGGTTTGGGGACTAGCGGGGGGGAAAATGAGCAGTTCTTC. It encodes CASGLGTSGGENEQFF. The chain combines TRBV12-5 with TRBJ2-1; 15 bases align to TRBD2. CDR1 is LGHNT, CDR2 FRNRAP, per germline. V trimming: 1 base; J trimming: 7 bases; junction bases outside the gene matches: 2. The CDR3 covers 16 residues.

The chain recombines TRBV5-1 with TRBJ2-7; the match to TRBD1 covers 7 bases. Looked up from germline, CDR1 is SGHRS and CDR2 is YFSETQ. J gave up 3 bases and V 2 bases, and 5 bases lay outside the gene matches. The CDR3 contains 14 residues. The CDR3 spells CASSLTGANYEQYF. The CDR3 nucleotides read TGCGCCAGCAGCTTAACAGGGGCGAACTACGAGCAGTACTTC.

The chain combines TRBV6-1 with TRBJ1-5; 7 bases map to TRBD1. This CDR3 comprises 15 residues. V gave up 6 bases and J gave up 4 bases; unmatched junction bases: 9. The germline V gene encodes CDR1 MNHNS and CDR2 SASEGT. The CDR3, as DNA: TGTGCCAGCAGGAACCGGGACAGCCAAAATCAGCCCCAGCATTTT. Amino acids: CASRNRDSQNQPQHF.

The rearrangement joins TRBV2 to TRBJ2-2; D possibly corresponds to TRBD1 (7 bases). V lost 11 bases, J lost 2 bases, and 12 bases lay in between. Germline CDR1 and CDR2: SNHLY and FYNNEI. This CDR3 has 13 residues. The CDR3, as DNA: TGTGCCGGGGGGACAGACAACACCGGGGAGCTGTTTTTT. It yields the protein CAGGTDNTGELFF.

This chain connects TRBV25-1 to TRBJ2-7, with 7 bases matching TRBD2. The germline V gene has CDR1 MGHDK and CDR2 SYGVNS. This CDR3 is built from 14 residues. V was clipped by 5 bases and J by 6 bases; unmatched bases: 10. The CDR3 spells CASSPWEGPSEQYF. DNA for the CDR3: TGTGCCAGCAGTCCGTGGGAGGGGCCATCCGAGCAGTACTTC.

The V call is TRBV10-2, the J call TRBJ1-4; 8 bases are a match to TRBD1. The trim removed 9 bases at V and 5 bases at J, leaving 8 bases unmatched. The CDR3 covers 14 residues. Germline-derived CDR1 and CDR2 are WSHSY and SAAADI. The CDR3 DNA reads TGCGCCAGTTCCTCAGGGGGCGTAAATGAAAAACTGTTTTTT. It codes for CASSSGGVNEKLFF.

The rearrangement uses TRBV19 and TRBJ1-3; D unclear. Trimming stripped 6 bases from V and 7 bases from J, with 7 bases between. The CDR3 runs 11 residues. Germline V lookup: CDR1 LNHDA, CDR2 SQIVND (reference sequence). The CDR3 sequence is CASSPSNTIYF. DNA for the CDR3: TGTGCCAGTAGCCCTTCGAACACCATATATTTT.

The rearrangement links TRBV25-1 to TRBJ1-2, with D unresolved. Germline V CDR1 and CDR2: MGHDK, SYGVNS. This CDR3 has 14 residues. V was cut by 3 bases and J by 6 bases, with 14 bases left in between. The CDR3 region is CASSDYIAVHGYTF. CDR3 sequence (DNA): TGTGCCAGCAGTGATTACATAGCAGTGCATGGCTACACCTTC.

J is TRBJ1-4 and V is TRBV6-6, with D maybe TRBD1 (5 bases). CDR1 is MNHNY, CDR2 SVGAGI, per germline (reference sequence). This CDR3 has 16 amino acids. Trimming cost V 4 bases and J 8 bases, with 20 bases left between them. The CDR3 spells CASSLGPGGVGEKLFF. In DNA form, the CDR3 reads TGTGCCAGCAGTTTGGGGCCTGGAGGGGTGGGGGAAAAACTGTTTTTT.

The chain combines TRBV6-1 with TRBJ1-1; D is perhaps TRBD1 (5 bases). With 6 bases removed from V and 3 bases from J, the gap between germline ends came to 17 bases. CDR3 length equals 15 residues. Germline values: CDR1 MNHNS, CDR2 SASEGT. The CDR3 region has the DNA TGTGCCAGCAGAGAGCCATCACGGGGGGACACTGAAGCTTTCTTT. Translated: CASREPSRGDTEAFF.

This clone was counted once. This sequence joins TRBV29-1 and TRBJ1-1, with D maybe TRBD1 (6 bases). Trimming removed 8 bases at V and 7 bases at J, with 14 bases between. CDR3 length: 11 amino acids. Germline V gene lookup returns CDR1 SQVTM and CDR2 ANQGSEA. The chain's CDR3 is CSPGGGSEAFF. The DNA of the CDR3 is TGCAGCCCTGGGGGGGGCAGTGAAGCTTTCTTT.

CDR3 DNA sequence: TGTGCCAGCAGCTTAGTCCCAGGGGGGAATGGCTACACCTTC. This codes for CASSLVPGGNGYTF. This chain links TRBV11-2 with TRBJ1-2, with TRBD1 matching over 7 bases. The trim removed 1 base at V and 6 bases at J, leaving 5 bases unmatched. This CDR3 region has 14 residues. Germline V gene lookup returns CDR1 SGHAT and CDR2 FQNNGV. The variable domain in full, with the rest retrieved from reference TRBV11-2 and TRBJ1-2, is EAGVAQSPRYKIIEKRQSVAFWCNPISGHATLYWYQQILGQGPKLLIQFQNNGVVDDSQLPKDRFSAERLKGVDSTLKIQPAKLEDSAVYLCASSLVPGGNGYTFGSGTRLTVV.

This clone was found once. This chain connects TRBV7-6 to TRBJ2-7; TRBD1 matches 7 bases. The V segment lost 5 bases and the J segment 6 bases; nucleotides outside the gene matches: 7. Germline values: CDR1 SGHVS, CDR2 FNYEAQ. The CDR3 consists of 13 residues. The CDR3: CASSTRQGGEQYF. CDR3 DNA: TGTGCCAGCAGCACCAGACAGGGCGGCGAGCAGTACTTC.

The CDR3 sequence is CASSDGGLRHETQYF. Written as DNA, the CDR3 is TGTGCCAGCAGTGATGGGGGGTTGAGGCACGAGACCCAGTACTTC. The chain uses TRBV6-1 and TRBJ2-5; TRBD2 might be the D (6 bases). V was pared by 3 bases and J by 5 bases, with 16 bases between. CDR1 and CDR2 (germline): MNHNS, SASEGT. The CDR3 is 15 residues long.

This sequence joins TRBV7-9 and TRBJ2-5; 12 nucleotides match TRBD2. J lost 3 bases, V lost 4 bases, and 15 bases had no gene match. The CDR3 totals 19 residues. The germline V gene has CDR1 SEHNR and CDR2 FQNEAQ (reference sequence). The CDR3 loop reads CASSSRLLAGGRAKETQYF. DNA for the CDR3: TGTGCCAGCAGCTCGCGGCTACTAGCGGGGGGCCGTGCAAAAGAGACCCAGTACTTC.

V gene TRBV7-9 combines with J gene TRBJ2-7; TRBD2 might be the D (7 bases). This CDR3 spans 17 amino acids. Germline V gene sequence: CDR1 SEHNR, CDR2 FQNEAQ (reference sequence). The V end was cut by 5 bases, the J end by 0 bases, with 20 bases between. CDR3 in amino acids: CASSPPGGLASSYEQYF. The CDR3 DNA reads TGTGCCAGCAGCCCGCCCGGGGGGCTTGCAAGCTCCTACGAGCAGTACTTC. The full variable domain, rest sourced from reference TRBV7-9 and TRBJ2-7, is DTGVSQNPRHKITKRGQNVTFRCDPISEHNRLYWYRQTLGQGPEFLTYFQNEAQLEKSRLLSDRFSAERPKGSFSTLEIQRTEQGDSAMYLCASSPPGGLASSYEQYFGPGTRLTVT.